The entry below gives a single T cell receptor (beta chain) sequence along with its context. Its antigen is not known. Other DNA sequences in the same sample also yield this CDR3. Method: immunoSEQ multiplex PCR; TCRdb's copy keeps in-frame clones and lacks some. The data contain hundreds of thousands of clones, about three quarters of them singletons. These data belong to a study of shared clonotypes between healthy human individuals. Study results and caveats: Compared with clonotypes that all four donors shared, non-shared clonotypes had lower generation probabilities.

Sequencing was performed on memory CD4+ T cells sorted from blood. Subset meaning: CD45RA-negative fraction. This TCR was recovered from a woman aged 30 to 39 in good health.

The CDR3 protein is CASSPDLSSYNEQFF. The CDR3 DNA sequence: TGCGCCAGCAGCCCGGATTTGAGCTCCTACAATGAGCAGTTCTTC. The chain uses TRBV5-1 and TRBJ2-1, with D hard to call. The CDR3 contains 15 residues. V dropped 4 bases and J dropped 0 bases, with 11 bases sitting between them. Germline V gene data show CDR1 as SGHRS and CDR2 as YFSETQ.